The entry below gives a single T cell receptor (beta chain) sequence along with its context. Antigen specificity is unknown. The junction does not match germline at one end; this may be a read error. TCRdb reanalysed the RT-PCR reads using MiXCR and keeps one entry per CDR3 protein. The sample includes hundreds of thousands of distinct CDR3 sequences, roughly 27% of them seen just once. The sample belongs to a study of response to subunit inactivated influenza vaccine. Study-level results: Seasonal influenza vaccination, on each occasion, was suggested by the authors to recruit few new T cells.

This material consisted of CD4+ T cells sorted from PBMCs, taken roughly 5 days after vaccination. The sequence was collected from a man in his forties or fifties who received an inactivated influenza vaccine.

CDR3 bases: TGTGCCAGCAGCTTAAGGGGGAACAGTGAAGCTTTCTTT. Protein product: CASSLRGNSEAFF. This rearrangement joins TRBV7-9 to TRBJ1-1, with D tentatively TRBD1 (6 bases). The CDR3 loop spans 13 amino acids. Germline CDR1 is SEHNR and CDR2 is FQNEAQ (reference sequence).